This T cell receptor (beta chain) derives from a study of shared clonotypes between healthy human individuals. Repertoires were generated with immunoSEQ multiplex PCR, while TCRdb's copy carries only in-frame clones and drops some. This sample yields over a million clones, of which roughly 96% are seen a single time; about 1.2% belongs to the top ten. V dropped 6 bases and J dropped 1; count of bases not matched to a gene: 4. The germline gives CDR1 MGHDK, CDR2 SYGVNS. The CDR3 contains 14 residues. The clonotype originates from a man between 25 and 39 years old in good health. The chain joins TRBV25-1 to TRBJ2-3, with TRBD1 matching 7 bases. The material sequenced was naive CD4+ T cells sorted from blood. The subset is: CD45RA+ positively selected. In DNA form, the CDR3 reads TGTGCCAGCAGCCTAACAGGGGGCACAGATACGCAGTATTTT. Protein sequence: CASSLTGGTDTQYF.